This T cell receptor beta chain emerged from a study of cytomegalovirus exposure and HLA in healthy donors (dated by TCRdb to about 2017). As for the study more broadly: An earlier analysis of approximately 600 of the donors reported roughly 270 Gb of sequence data and about 100 million unique TCR beta sequences from some 180 million T cells. A separate validation cohort of roughly 120 different subjects was used in addition to the 666-subject first cohort. About 280 gigabases of sequencing data and approximately 93 million unique TCR sequences were included in an early release covering around 650 HLA-typed donors. The study aimed to test whether cataloging public T cell receptors could reveal signatures of past pathogen exposure. To predict cytomegalovirus infection status, the study combined high-throughput TCR immunosequencing, statistical association of individual TCRs with disease status, and machine learning. An earlier analysis of approximately 630 of the donors applied high-throughput TCR beta sequencing to assess whether each TCR beta V gene segment acted as functional or pseudogenic. Donor age, sex, ethnicity and CMV serostatus were collected together with the repertoire data. The number of donors typed differed by locus, with about 629-640 for A, B, C, DRB1 and DQB1, approximately 500 for DQA1, 600 to 610 for DPA1, and 400 to 490 for DPB1. The study used immunosequencing to profile the T cell repertoires of under 700 subjects and linked those repertoires to cytomegalovirus serostatus. A later genetic analysis took genome-wide SNP genotypes for 398 of the 666 donors and used that subset as a discovery cohort. Rather than using new phenotypic data, the later analysis identified candidate immune exposures from TCR beta sequences and from how often those sequences occurred across donors. Of the roughly 400 genotyped donors, around 81% fell in the genetic ancestry cluster associated with self-reported Caucasian donors. On average, around 240,000 unique TCR beta nucleotide sequences were sequenced per donor among 398 genotyped donors of the cohort, with around 19% of those sequences being non-productive. Every discovery cohort repertoire had been produced on one sequencing platform. Several DR-DQ haplotypes were handled as single units for association and clustering because linkage in the cohort was strong. Class I and class II HLA loci were covered by the typing at four-digit resolution. To study patterns of TCR occurrence, a later analysis re-analyzed previously published TCR beta repertoires from 550 to 800 donors and added high-resolution HLA genotyping. Here is what the overall study found, with its caveats: In a later analysis, HLA-associated TCR beta chains were found to be more clonally expanded and to have lower generation probabilities than equally common non-associated chains. A group of highly shared sequence variants was considered likely to be a technical artifact of the sequencing pipeline. The earlier analysis of 587 of the donors excluded roughly 16 rarely observed V segments, including chromosome 9 orphons, because counts were too low. A further reported finding was that TCR beta sequences accurately predicted the HLA-A and HLA-B alleles for most subjects in the first cohort. This cohort had only TCR beta chains sequenced, and the lack of alpha or paired-chain data limited which features could be detected. The only immune exposure information available for the cohort was CMV serostatus. Assigning TCR associations to individual alleles was difficult when HLA alleles, especially DR and DQ, strongly co-occurred. A few of the identified cytomegalovirus-associated TCR beta chains were confirmed in vitro to be specific for cytomegalovirus antigens. Several of the top co-occurrence clusters appeared to be linked to parvovirus B19, influenza, CMV and Epstein-Barr virus, according to a later analysis. The 87-base-pair reads could not distinguish some IMGT-functional V segments, including TRBV6-2 and TRBV6-3, so those segments were excluded. The classifier was reported to diagnose cytomegalovirus status with high specificity and sensitivity in both the original cohort and the validation cohort. The authors suggested that the approach could potentially be extended to other disease states and immunological phenotypes. A later analysis found that most CMV-associated TCR beta chains appeared HLA-restricted, with HLA associations seemingly driven largely by CMV exposure. In a later genetic analysis, fewer N-insertions in productive TCRs were reported among donors in an Asian-associated ancestry cluster than the roughly 700-donor mean. In an earlier analysis of under 600 of the donors, most TCR beta V segments were observed in productive rearrangements about 87% or about 30% of the time, broadly matching IMGT annotations. Specific HLA alleles were associated with around 18,000 TCR beta sequences at a false discovery rate of 0.05 in a later analysis. Correlated functional status among segregating V segments might reflect linkage disequilibrium, but an unknown experimental factor could not be ruled out. Roughly uniform sequencing depth across donors was assumed in presence/absence analyses, although this assumption may not hold. While some public TCRs were present in many individuals, most TCR sequences turned up only very rarely across donors. Because some donors lacked HLA typing at each locus, the association tests relied only on the typed subset. The study gave a list of about 170 TCR beta chains associated with cytomegalovirus. An association between a missense DCLRE1C variant and V-gene and J-gene trimming of TCR beta chains was found in a later genetic analysis and replicated in an independent cohort. In a later analysis, the rate of TCR association differed among HLA loci, with DRB1 alleles having the most associated TCRs and HLA-C alleles having the fewest.

Counted from cysteine to phenylalanine, this CDR3 has 13 amino acids. This entry keeps only the CDR3 DNA: 39 bases, framed from base 1. The CDR1 and CDR2 encoded by the germline V gene (reference sequence) are GTSNPN and SVGIG. Relative to germline, V is missing 8 bases and J is missing 0 bases, with 5 bases of the junction outside any gene match. The cohort was made up of approximately 700 healthy bone marrow donors. Cohort members were all nominally healthy when sampled, although unrecorded immune exposures were likely present. The donor was CMV seronegative and belonged to the group of several hundred seronegative cohort members. A peripheral blood sample was provided by each donor, and peripheral blood mononuclear cells were used for TCR beta sequencing. The Qiagen DNeasy Blood Extraction Kit was used to extract genomic DNA from the blood cell samples. On this clone: This clone's antigen is unknown. No much larger clone is present one base from it, and per-base qualities are unavailable.

Library preparation was by the immunoSEQ multiplex PCR assay. For the multiplex PCR, a mixture combining 60 forward primers for TCR Vbeta segments and 13 reverse primers for TCR Jbeta segments was used. Amplification of the CDR3 region of rearranged TCR beta genes was performed with a multiplex PCR assay on genomic DNA. The amplified TCR beta libraries were sequenced on the Illumina HiSeq System as 87-base-pair reads. The source study handled its data this way. Across the 670 or so repertoires, a later analysis counted some 80 million unique TCR beta chains, roughly 11 million of which were shared by at least two donors. To remove PCR and sequencing errors, raw reads were error-corrected and collapsed into unique sequences using a nearest-neighbor algorithm that merged closely related sequences. Alignment of CDR3 sequences to IMGT reference sequences was used to assign V, D and J gene segments. Each retained sequence needed at least a six-nucleotide match to both a V gene segment and a J gene segment. A rearrangement counted as productive if the CDR3 had no stop codons and remained in frame with V and J, and every other rearrangement counted as non-productive. CDR3 was defined according to IMGT convention as the region running from the second conserved V-encoded cysteine to the conserved J-encoded phenylalanine. Sequences without an unambiguous match to a single V gene segment were excluded from the earlier analysis of 450 to 750 of the donors. An earlier analysis of about 600 of the donors called V segments functional above 56.7% productive rearrangements and segregating when the between-donor standard deviation exceeded 5%. To diagnose cytomegalovirus status from the catalog of TCR beta chain sequences, a statistical classification framework was built. V and J gene assignment, in a later analysis, came from comparing TCR nucleotide sequences with IMGT/GENE-DB human TR gene sequences. The TCRdist pipeline was used in a later analysis to assign CDR3 sequences and most-parsimonious VDJ recombination scenarios. In a later analysis, each TCR beta chain was defined by its CDR3 amino acid sequence together with its V-gene family, and reads lacking a unique V-gene family were excluded. A later analysis removed 450 to 600 highly shared, low-generation-probability nucleotide sequences to deal with suspected cross-contamination and a sequencing artifact. In a later analysis, a clonal expansion index for each public chain was calculated from normalized within-repertoire ranks of inferred template counts. A later analysis computed generation probabilities with a VDJ recombination model fitted to out-of-frame rearrangements, and checked the results against IGoR. In a later analysis, hypergeometric tests were used to score TCR-TCR, TCR-HLA and TCR-CMV co-occurrence, with a repertoire-size bias correction applied to TCR pairs. To estimate false discovery rates, a later analysis permuted the HLA or CMV assignments 20 times. In a later analysis, co-occurring TCRs were grouped using DBSCAN, with TCRdist sequence similarity added in when clustering inside HLA-allele-positive subsets. For co-occurrence clustering, repertoires with fewer than 30,000 or more than 120,000 public chains were excluded, along with about five repertoires with anomalous nucleotide sharing. Imported from immuneACCESS, the table was reduced by TCRdb to in-frame sequences with V and J called. These copies leave out some clones; in studies compared against another copy, an unresolved V gene accounts for under half, and the cause of the remainder is not known. The DNA gave D and trimming, while V, J and clone size come from that table. In this sample the table shows 180,000 or so clones, about 77% of which occur a single time. Together, the top ten hold approximately 2.9% of the sample.

Specimen: PBMCs. This chain is built from TRBV30 and TRBJ2-3; TRBD2 lines up with 7 middle nucleotides. This TCR derives from a female donor in good health and CMV-seronegative. This receptor carries the CDR3 CAHHSGSTDTQYF. The sequenced DNA: TGTGCCCATCATAGCGGGAGCACAGATACGCAGTATTTT.